The present T cell receptor (beta chain) was sequenced within a study of shared clonotypes between healthy human individuals. The study, taken as a whole, reports: Estimated richness was generally greater in naive than memory subsets. An effect of sequencing depth on clonotype sharing among donors was expected.

On this clone: As yet, its antigen is unknown.

The V end was cut by 7 bases, the J end by 2 bases, with 15 bases between. Germline V gene sequence: CDR1 MNHNY, CDR2 SVGAGI (reference sequence). This CDR3 has 15 amino acids. TCRdb's copy holds only in-frame clones and misses some; the assay was immunoSEQ multiplex PCR. Here the sample spans about 2.3 million clones, approximately 95% being singletons. The sequence was obtained from a man aged 18 to 29 in good health. Some clones in this sample may be carry-over from other donors' samples. Sequencing input: naive CD4+ T cells from PBMCs. Described subset: CD45RA+ positively selected. The genes are TRBV6-6 and TRBJ1-5; D not certain. For the CDR3, the DNA is TGTGCCAGCAAGGAGGTTTCGGCGGGCAATCAGCCCCAGCATTTT. It codes for CASKEVSAGNQPQHF.